The 9 T cell receptor beta chains below come from one sample, sequenced in a study of cytomegalovirus exposure and HLA in healthy donors. The PCR made use of 60 Vbeta and 13 Jbeta primers. The assay was immunoSEQ multiplex PCR, and TCRdb's table has in-frame clones only and misses some. The sample has 150,000 to 200,000 clones, over 70% seen once. The sequencing sample was made of PBMCs. Receptor source: a man aged 18-30 years in good health and CMV-seronegative.

This clone was counted a few times. The rearrangement uses TRBV19 and TRBJ2-3, with 12 bases identical to TRBD2. V lost 5 bases and J lost 1; bases outside the gene matches: 7. CDR1 is LNHDA and CDR2 is SQIVND in the germline V gene (reference sequence). CDR3 length: 17 residues. In DNA form, the CDR3 reads TGTGCCAGTAGTCCCCGACTAGCGGGAGCCCGCACAGATACGCAGTATTTT. This gives the protein CASSPRLAGARTDTQYF.

The rearrangement joins TRBV30 to TRBJ2-1; no definite D call. Germline CDR1 GTSNPN, CDR2 SVGIG (reference sequence). Between the trimmed V and J ends, which lost 4 bases and 9 bases, there was a span of 10 bases. The CDR3 is 11 amino acids. The CDR3 nucleotides read TGTGCCTGGACTGCGCACGGTGAGCAGTTCTTC. Its translation is CAWTAHGEQFF.

This chain uses TRBV7-9 with TRBJ1-1; D is unresolved. The CDR3 contains 17 residues. The ends were cut back, 2 bases at V and 1 base at J, with 17 bases in the middle. CDR1 is SEHNR and CDR2 is FQNEAQ in the germline V gene (reference sequence). DNA for the CDR3: TGTGCCAGCAGCTTATCAAAGGCTAGCCGTGGGAACACTGAAGCTTTCTTT. It codes for CASSLSKASRGNTEAFF.

The chain recombines TRBV30 with TRBJ2-3; 8 bases align to TRBD2. CDR3 length: 14 amino acids. V dropped 3 bases and J dropped 4; count of bases not matched to a gene: 6. Germline-derived CDR1 and CDR2 are GTSNPN and SVGIG (reference sequence). CDR3 sequence (DNA): TGTGCCTGGAGCGGGGGGGGTATCTCAGATACGCAGTATTTT. It codes for CAWSGGGISDTQYF.

The chain carries TRBV18 and TRBJ1-1, with D maybe TRBD1 (5 bases). Germline V gives CDR1 KGHSH, CDR2 LQKENI. V gave up 1 base and J gave up 0 bases, with 15 bases separating them. This CDR3 is 17 amino acids long. CDR3 sequence reads: CASSPRLTVPVNTEAFF. Written as DNA, the CDR3 is TGTGCCAGCTCACCACGGTTGACAGTACCTGTGAACACTGAAGCTTTCTTT.

V is TRBV5-6 and J is TRBJ2-5; 8 positions agree with TRBD2. V lost 3 bases and J lost 2; bases outside the gene matches: 18. Germline CDR1 is SGHDT and CDR2 is YYEEEE. This CDR3 has 19 residues. The CDR3 nucleotides are TGTGCCAGCAGCTCACATGCCCCCGCGGGGGGCCGCCCTCAAGAGACCCAGTACTTC. Its translation is CASSSHAPAGGRPQETQYF. The full variable domain, in which reference TRBV5-6 and TRBJ2-5 provide the parts outside the CDR3, is DAGVTQSPTHLIKTRGQQVTLRCSPKSGHDTVSWYQQALGQGPQFIFQYYEEEERQRGNFPDRFSGHQFPNYSSELNVNALLLGDSALYLCASSSHAPAGGRPQETQYFGPGTRLLVL.

The chain links TRBV5-8 to TRBJ2-7, with TRBD2 matching over 10 bases. The junction had 13 bases not matched to a gene; V was cut back by 1 base and J by 6 bases. This CDR3 spans 17 amino acids. From germline, CDR1 is SGHTS and CDR2 YDEGEE. CDR3 residues: CASSLNLLGSSGGEQYF. Written as DNA, the CDR3 is TGTGCCAGCAGCTTGAATCTTCTGGGGTCTAGCGGGGGCGAGCAGTACTTC.

This CDR3 reads CASSGGGGTDTQYF. The CDR3 nucleotides are TGTGCCAGCAGCGGAGGTGGGGGCACAGATACGCAGTATTTT. The J gene is TRBJ2-3, the V gene TRBV5-6, with D possibly matching TRBD2 (5 bases). Trimming cost V 4 bases and J 1 base, with 10 bases left between them. The CDR3 covers 14 residues. Per germline, CDR1 SGHDT and CDR2 YYEEEE.

This clone showed up just a few times. V usage is TRBV5-4 and J usage is TRBJ1-1; D is perhaps TRBD1 (5 bases). This CDR3 comprises 14 residues. V was cut by 2 bases and J by 7 bases, with 15 bases left in between. Germline V gene data show CDR1 as SGHNT and CDR2 as YYREEE (reference sequence). The CDR3 protein is CASSFPQSGGEAFF. The CDR3 DNA is TGTGCCAGCAGCTTCCCCCAGTCGGGGGGTGAAGCTTTCTTT.